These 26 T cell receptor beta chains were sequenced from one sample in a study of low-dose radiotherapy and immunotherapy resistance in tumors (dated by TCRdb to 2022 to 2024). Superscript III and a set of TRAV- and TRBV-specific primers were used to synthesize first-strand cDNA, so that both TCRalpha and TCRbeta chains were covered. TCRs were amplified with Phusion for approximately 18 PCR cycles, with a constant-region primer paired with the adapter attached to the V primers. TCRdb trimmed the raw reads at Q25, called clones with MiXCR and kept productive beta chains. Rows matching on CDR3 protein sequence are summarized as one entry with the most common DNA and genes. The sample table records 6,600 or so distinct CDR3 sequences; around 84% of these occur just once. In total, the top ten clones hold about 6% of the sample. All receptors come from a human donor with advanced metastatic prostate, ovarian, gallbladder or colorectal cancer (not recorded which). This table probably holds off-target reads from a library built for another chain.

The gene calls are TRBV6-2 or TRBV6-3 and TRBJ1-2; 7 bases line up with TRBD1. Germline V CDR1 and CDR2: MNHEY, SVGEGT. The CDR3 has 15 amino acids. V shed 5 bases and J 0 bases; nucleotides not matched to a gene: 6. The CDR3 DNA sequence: TGTGCCAGCAGTACTCCAGGGGGTACTAACTATGGCTACACCTTC. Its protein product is CASSTPGGTNYGYTF.

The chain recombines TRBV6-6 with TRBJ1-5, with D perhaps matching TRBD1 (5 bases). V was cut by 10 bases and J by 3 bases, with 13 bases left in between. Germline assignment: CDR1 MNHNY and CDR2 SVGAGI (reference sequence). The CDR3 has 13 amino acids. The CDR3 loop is CATREVHNQPQHF. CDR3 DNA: TGTGCCACCAGGGAGGTACACAATCAGCCCCAGCATTTT.

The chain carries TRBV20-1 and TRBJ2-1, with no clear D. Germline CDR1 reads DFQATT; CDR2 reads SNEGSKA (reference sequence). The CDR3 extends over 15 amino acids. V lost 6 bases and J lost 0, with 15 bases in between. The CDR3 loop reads CSASDPSISYNEQFF. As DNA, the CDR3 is TGCAGTGCCTCGGACCCCTCCATCTCCTACAATGAGCAGTTCTTC.

The CDR3 here is CASSPPLPGATKNYGYTF. CDR3 bases: TGCGCCAGCAGTCCCCCTCTACCCGGGGCAACCAAAAACTATGGCTACACCTTC. The gene calls are TRBV23-1 and TRBJ1-2, with a possible D match to TRBD1 (5 bases). TRBV23-1 is assigned to the ORF class and has an uncertain function. The ends were cut back, 4 bases at V and 2 bases at J, with 23 bases in the middle. This CDR3 is 18 amino acids long.

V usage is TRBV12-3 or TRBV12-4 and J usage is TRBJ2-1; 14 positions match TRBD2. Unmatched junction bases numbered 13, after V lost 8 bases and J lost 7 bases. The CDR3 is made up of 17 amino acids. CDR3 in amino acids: CASFSGLGLAGGNEQFF. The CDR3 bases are TGTGCCAGCTTCAGTGGACTTGGACTAGCGGGGGGAAATGAGCAGTTCTTC.

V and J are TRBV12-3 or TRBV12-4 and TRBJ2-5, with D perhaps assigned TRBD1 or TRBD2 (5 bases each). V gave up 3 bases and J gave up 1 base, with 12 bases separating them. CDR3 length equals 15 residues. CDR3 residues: CASSLAGAIQETQYF. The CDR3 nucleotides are TGTGCCAGCAGTTTGGCCGGGGCTATCCAAGAGACCCAGTACTTC.

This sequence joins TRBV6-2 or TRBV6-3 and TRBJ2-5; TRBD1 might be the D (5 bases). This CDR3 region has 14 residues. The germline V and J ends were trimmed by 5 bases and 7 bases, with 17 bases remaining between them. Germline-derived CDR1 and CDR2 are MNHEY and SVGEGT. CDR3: CASSDNRARGTQYF. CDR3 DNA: TGTGCCAGCAGTGACAATCGTGCTAGGGGGACCCAGTACTTC.

CDR3: CASTTGTGRLNEQFF. The DNA for the CDR3 is TGTGCCAGCACCACCGGGACAGGGAGACTCAATGAGCAGTTCTTC. The chain recombines TRBV6-2 or TRBV6-3 with TRBJ2-1; TRBD1 agrees at 9 bases. This CDR3 is 15 amino acids long. Germline trimming cut 7 bases from V and 6 bases from J; bases unmatched to any gene: 10. Germline V gives CDR1 MNHEY, CDR2 SVGEGT.

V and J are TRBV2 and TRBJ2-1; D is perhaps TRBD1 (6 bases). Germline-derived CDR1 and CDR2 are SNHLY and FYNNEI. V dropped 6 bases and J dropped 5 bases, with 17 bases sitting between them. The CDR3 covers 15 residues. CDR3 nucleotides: TGTGCCAGCAGAGAACTAGGGGGAGTCCACAATGAGCAGTTCTTC. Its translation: CASRELGGVHNEQFF.

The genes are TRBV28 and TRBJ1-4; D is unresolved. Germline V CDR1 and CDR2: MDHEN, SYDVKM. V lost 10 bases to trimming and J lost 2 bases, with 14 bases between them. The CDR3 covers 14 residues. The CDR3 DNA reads TGTGCCACCCGAGAATATCGGACTAATGAAAAACTGTTTTTT. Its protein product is CATREYRTNEKLFF.

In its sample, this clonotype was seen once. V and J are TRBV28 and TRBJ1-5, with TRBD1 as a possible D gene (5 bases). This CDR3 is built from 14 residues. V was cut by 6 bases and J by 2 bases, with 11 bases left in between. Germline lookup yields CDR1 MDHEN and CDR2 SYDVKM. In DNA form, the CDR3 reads TGTGCCAGCAGCCGGGGCGACGGCAATCAGCCCCAGCATTTT. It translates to CASSRGDGNQPQHF.

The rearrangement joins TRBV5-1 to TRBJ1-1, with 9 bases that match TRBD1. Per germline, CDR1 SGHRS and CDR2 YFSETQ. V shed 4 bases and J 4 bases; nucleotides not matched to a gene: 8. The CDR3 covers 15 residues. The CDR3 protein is CASSIGQGFGTEAFF. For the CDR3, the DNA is TGCGCCAGCAGCATAGGACAGGGGTTCGGCACTGAAGCTTTCTTT.

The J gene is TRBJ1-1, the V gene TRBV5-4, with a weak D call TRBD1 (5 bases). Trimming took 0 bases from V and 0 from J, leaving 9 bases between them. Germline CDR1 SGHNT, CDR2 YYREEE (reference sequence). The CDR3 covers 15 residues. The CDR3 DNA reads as TGTGCCAGCAGCTTGGAGGCAGGGCTGAACACTGAAGCTTTCTTT. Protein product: CASSLEAGLNTEAFF.

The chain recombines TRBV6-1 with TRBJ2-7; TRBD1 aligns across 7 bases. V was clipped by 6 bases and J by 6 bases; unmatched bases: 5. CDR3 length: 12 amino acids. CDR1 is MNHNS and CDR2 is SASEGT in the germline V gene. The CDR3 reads CASRFTGVEQYF. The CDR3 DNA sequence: TGTGCCAGCAGGTTTACAGGGGTCGAGCAGTACTTC.

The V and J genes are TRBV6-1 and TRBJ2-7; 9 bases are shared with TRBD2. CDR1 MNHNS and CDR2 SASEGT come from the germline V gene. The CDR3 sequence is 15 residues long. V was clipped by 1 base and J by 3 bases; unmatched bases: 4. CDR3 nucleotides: TGTGCCAGCAGTGAAGTTGCTAGCGGGAACTACGAGCAGTACTTC. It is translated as CASSEVASGNYEQYF.

Here the CDR3 reads CASSQDRVGEQYF. In nucleotides, the CDR3 is TGTGCCAGCAGCCAGGACAGGGTTGGCGAGCAGTACTTC. V gene TRBV14 combines with J gene TRBJ2-7; TRBD1 aligns across 8 bases. The CDR3 runs to 13 residues. Per the germline V gene, CDR1 is SGHDN and CDR2 is FVKESK. Trimming took 3 bases from V and 6 from J; bases not matched to a gene: 4. Supplemented by reference TRBV14 and TRBJ2-7, the full variable domain reads EAGVTQFPSHSVIEKGQTVTLRCDPISGHDNLYWYRRVMGKEIKFLLHFVKESKQDESGMPNNRFLAERTGGTYSTLKVQPAELEDSGVYFCASSQDRVGEQYFGPGTRLTVT.

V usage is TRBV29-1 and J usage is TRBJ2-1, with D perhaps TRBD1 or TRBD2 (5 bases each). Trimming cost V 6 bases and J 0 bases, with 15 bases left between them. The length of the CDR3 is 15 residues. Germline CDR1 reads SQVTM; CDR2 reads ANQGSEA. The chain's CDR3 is CSVAPGANSYNEQFF. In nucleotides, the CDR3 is TGCAGCGTAGCTCCCGGGGCTAACTCCTACAATGAGCAGTTCTTC.

CDR3 sequence reads: CASHTASSGNTIYF. DNA for the CDR3: TGTGCCAGCCATACGGCCAGCTCTGGAAACACCATATATTTT. V is TRBV28 and J is TRBJ1-3; D is unresolved. Per germline, CDR1 MDHEN and CDR2 SYDVKM. This CDR3 region has 14 residues. Deletions cut 8 bases from V and 0 bases from J, with 11 bases between.

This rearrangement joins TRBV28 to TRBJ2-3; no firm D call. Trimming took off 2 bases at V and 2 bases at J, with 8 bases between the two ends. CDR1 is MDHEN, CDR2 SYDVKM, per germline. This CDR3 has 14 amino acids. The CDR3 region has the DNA TGTGCCAGCAGTTTACTGGGTCCCACAGATACGCAGTATTTT. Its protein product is CASSLLGPTDTQYF.

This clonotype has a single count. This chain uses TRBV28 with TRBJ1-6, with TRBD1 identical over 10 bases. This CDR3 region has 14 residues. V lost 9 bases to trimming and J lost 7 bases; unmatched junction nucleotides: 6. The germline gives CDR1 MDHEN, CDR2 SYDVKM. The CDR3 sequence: CASNPGQGNSPLHF. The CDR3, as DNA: TGTGCCAGTAATCCGGGACAGGGGAATTCACCCCTCCACTTT.

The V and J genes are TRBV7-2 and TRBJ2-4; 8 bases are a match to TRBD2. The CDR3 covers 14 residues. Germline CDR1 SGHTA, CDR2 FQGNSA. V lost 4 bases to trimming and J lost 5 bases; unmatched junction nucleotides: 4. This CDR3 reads CASSSGGSENIQYF. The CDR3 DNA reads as TGTGCCAGCAGCTCGGGGGGGTCCGAAAACATTCAGTACTTC.

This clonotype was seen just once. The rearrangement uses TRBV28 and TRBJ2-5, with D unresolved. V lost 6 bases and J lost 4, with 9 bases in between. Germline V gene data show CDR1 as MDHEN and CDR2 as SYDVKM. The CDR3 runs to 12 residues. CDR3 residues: CASRQRGETQYF. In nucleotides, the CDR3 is TGTGCCAGCAGACAGCGCGGAGAGACCCAGTACTTC.

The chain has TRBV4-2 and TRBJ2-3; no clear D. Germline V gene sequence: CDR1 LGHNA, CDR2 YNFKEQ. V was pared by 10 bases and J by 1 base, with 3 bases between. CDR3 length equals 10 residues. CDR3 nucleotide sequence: TGTGCCACCGGCACAGATACGCAGTATTTT. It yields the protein CATGTDTQYF.

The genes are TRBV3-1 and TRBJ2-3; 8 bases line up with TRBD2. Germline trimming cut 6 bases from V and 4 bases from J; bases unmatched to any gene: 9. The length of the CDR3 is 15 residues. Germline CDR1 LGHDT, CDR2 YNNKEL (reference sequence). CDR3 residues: CASRNLGGGSDTQYF. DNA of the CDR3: TGTGCCAGCAGGAACCTCGGGGGGGGATCAGATACGCAGTATTTT.

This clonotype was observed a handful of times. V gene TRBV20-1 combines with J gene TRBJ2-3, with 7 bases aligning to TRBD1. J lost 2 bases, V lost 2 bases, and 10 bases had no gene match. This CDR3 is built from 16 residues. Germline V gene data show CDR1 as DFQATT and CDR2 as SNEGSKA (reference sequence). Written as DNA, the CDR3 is TGCAGTGCTAGACCCCCTAGAGGGGGCTCCACAGATACGCAGTATTTT. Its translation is CSARPPRGGSTDTQYF.

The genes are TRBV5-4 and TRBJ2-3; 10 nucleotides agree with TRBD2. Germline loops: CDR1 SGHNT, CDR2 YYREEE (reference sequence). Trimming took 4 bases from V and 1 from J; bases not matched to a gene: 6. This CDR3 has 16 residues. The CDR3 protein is CASSLYLAGGTDTQYF. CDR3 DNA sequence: TGTGCCAGCAGCCTTTATCTAGCGGGGGGCACAGATACGCAGTATTTT.